This T cell receptor (beta chain) was sequenced for a study of beta chain features in type 1 diabetes. This clone was detected only a few times. What it binds is unknown. Populations isolated by sorting all had purity greater than 95%. The trim removed 5 bases at V and 5 bases at J, leaving 5 bases unmatched. The length of the CDR3 is 14 residues. Germline V gives CDR1 SGHAT, CDR2 FQNNGV. Since all of the isolated RNA was reverse transcribed, expressed TCRB transcripts were what got sequenced. The method was immunoSEQ multiplex PCR; TCRdb's version includes in-frame clones alone and lacks a portion of them. The sample lists 500,000 to 650,000 clones, over 10% occurring once. Study conclusions and caveats: The study found moderately but significantly shorter TCRB CDR3s in all four CD4+ subsets of Type 1 diabetes patients. cDNA-based reads could over-represent cells with high TCR expression.

The source material was naive CD4+ T cells from blood. V is TRBV11-2 and J is TRBJ1-1, with 10 bases fitting TRBD1. The TCR sequence derives from a man aged 25 to 40 with type 1 diabetes. The CDR3 region has the DNA TGTGCCAGCAGCGCGGGACAGGGGAGGACTGAAGCTTTCTTT. It is translated as CASSAGQGRTEAFF. Drawing the rest from reference TRBV11-2 and TRBJ1-1, the complete variable domain is EAGVAQSPRYKIIEKRQSVAFWCNPISGHATLYWYQQILGQGPKLLIQFQNNGVVDDSQLPKDRFSAERLKGVDSTLKIQPAKLEDSAVYLCASSAGQGRTEAFFGQGTRLTVV.